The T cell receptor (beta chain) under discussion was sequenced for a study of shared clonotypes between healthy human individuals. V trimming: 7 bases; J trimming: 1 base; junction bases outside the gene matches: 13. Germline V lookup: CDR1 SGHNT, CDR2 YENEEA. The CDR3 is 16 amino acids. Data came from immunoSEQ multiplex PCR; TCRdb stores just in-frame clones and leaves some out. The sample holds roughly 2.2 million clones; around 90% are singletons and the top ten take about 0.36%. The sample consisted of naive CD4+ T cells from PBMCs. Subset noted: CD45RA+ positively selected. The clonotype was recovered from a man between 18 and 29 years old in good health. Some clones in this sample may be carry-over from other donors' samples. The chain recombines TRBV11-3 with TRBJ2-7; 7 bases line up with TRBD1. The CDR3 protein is CASTTGAGQESYEQYF. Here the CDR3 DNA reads TGTGCCAGCACTACCGGGGCTGGACAGGAGTCCTACGAGCAGTACTTC.